The 11 T cell receptor beta chains given below trace back to one sample, sequenced in a study of control samples from healthy donors and cancer patients (dated by TCRdb to 2018 to 2021). The library was generated by the immunoSEQ multiplex PCR assay. The table was pulled from immuneACCESS by TCRdb, which kept in-frame rearrangements only. Such tables lose some clones; where checked, under half of the loss comes from unresolved V genes, and the rest has no known cause. The sample table holds 80,000 or so clones, of which around 95% were seen once. The ten most abundant clones make up 6.2% of the sample. Sequenced: blood. Receptors were obtained from a woman between 40 and 55 years old in good health.

This chain uses TRBV4-1 with TRBJ2-1, with D possibly TRBD2 on 5 matching bases. Trimming removed 4 bases from V and 3 bases from J, with 16 bases in between. The CDR3 runs 16 residues. Germline V gene sequence: CDR1 MGHRA, CDR2 YSYEKL. CDR3 in DNA: TGCGCCAGCAGCCTGATGGGTACAGCGGTCTACAATGAGCAGTTCTTC. Its protein product is CASSLMGTAVYNEQFF.

This chain connects TRBV9 to TRBJ2-1; 16 bases are shared with TRBD2. CDR1 is SGDLS, CDR2 YYNGEE, per germline. V lost 3 bases and J lost 8; bases outside the gene matches: 2. The CDR3 length is 15 residues. CDR3: CASSEGLAGGYEQFF. The CDR3, as DNA: TGTGCCAGCAGCGAGGGACTAGCGGGGGGGTATGAGCAGTTCTTC.

On this clone itself: Distinct nucleotide sequences in the sample also encode this CDR3. J is TRBJ1-1 and V is TRBV15; no reliable D call. The CDR3 runs to 13 residues. The germline gives CDR1 LNHNV, CDR2 YYDKDF (reference sequence). V lost 0 bases and J lost 3, with 5 bases in between. The CDR3 region is CATSRDRYTEAFF. The CDR3 DNA reads TGTGCCACCAGCAGAGACCGTTACACTGAAGCTTTCTTT.

In nucleotides, the CDR3 is TGTGCCACGGGCTCCGGGACCCGCTCCTACGAGCAGTACTTC. This encodes CATGSGTRSYEQYF. The V and J genes are TRBV10-3 and TRBJ2-7; possibly TRBD1 or TRBD2 for D (5 bases each). The V gene's germline CDR1 is ENHRY and CDR2 SYGVKD. The CDR3 sequence is 14 residues long. The V gene lost 10 bases and the J gene lost 0 bases, with 16 bases spanning the gap.

The chain couples TRBV28 to TRBJ1-5; TRBD1 matches at 8 bases. Per the germline V gene, CDR1 is MDHEN and CDR2 is SYDVKM. V lost 5 bases to trimming and J lost 2 bases; unmatched junction nucleotides: 5. The CDR3 spans 15 residues. CDR3 nucleotide sequence: TGTGCCAGCAGTCTGGGGACAGGTGGCAATCAGCCCCAGCATTTT. Translating it yields CASSLGTGGNQPQHF.

V usage is TRBV30 and J usage is TRBJ2-7; no firm D call. In germline, CDR1 is GTSNPN, CDR2 SVGIG (reference sequence). Trimming removed 4 bases from V and 3 bases from J, with 13 bases in between. This CDR3 comprises 13 residues. The CDR3 spells CAWNRQNLYEQYF. The DNA for the CDR3 is TGTGCCTGGAATCGGCAAAATCTCTACGAGCAGTACTTC. Drawing the rest from reference TRBV30 and TRBJ2-7, the complete variable domain is SQTIHQWPATLVQPVGSPLSLECTVEGTSNPNLYWYRQAAGRGLQLLFYSVGIGQISSEVPQNLSASRPQDRQFILSSKKLLLSDSGFYLCAWNRQNLYEQYFGPGTRLTVT.

The chain has TRBV5-4 and TRBJ2-5; the D gene is possibly TRBD2 (6 bases). Germline V gene sequence: CDR1 SGHNT, CDR2 YYREEE (reference sequence). V lost 0 bases and J lost 5, with 14 bases in between. The CDR3 is made up of 15 amino acids. Written as DNA, the CDR3 is TGTGCCAGCAGCTTGGCGGGAGCCTCAGGCGAGACCCAGTACTTC. This gives the protein CASSLAGASGETQYF.

The CDR3 bases are TGTGCCAGCAGCCAAGATTCAGGGGGGGGTTACAATGAGCAGTTCTTC. Amino acids: CASSQDSGGGYNEQFF. The V call is TRBV3-1 (or the pseudogene TRBV3-2), the J call TRBJ2-1; D is perhaps TRBD1 or TRBD2 (7 bases each). CDR1 and CDR2 from the germline V gene are LGHDT and YNNKEL (reference sequence). CDR3 length: 16 amino acids. The ends were cut back, 0 bases at V and 4 bases at J, with 13 bases in the middle.

The chain combines TRBV7-9 with TRBJ1-4, with D possibly matching TRBD1 (6 bases). Trimming left V 5 bases short and J 2 bases short, with 12 bases between. The CDR3 has 15 residues. CDR1 is SEHNR, CDR2 FQNEAQ, per germline (reference sequence). The CDR3 region has the DNA TGTGCCAGCAGCCCGGGGGGCGCGACTAATGAAAAACTGTTTTTT. As protein: CASSPGGATNEKLFF.

The rearrangement joins TRBV7-9 to TRBJ2-1, with 11 positions matching TRBD2. The V gene's germline CDR1 is SEHNR and CDR2 FQNEAQ (reference sequence). The CDR3 covers 18 residues. V shed 2 bases and J 7 bases; nucleotides not matched to a gene: 13. CDR3 sequence reads: CASSLLGTSGSLWNEQFF. Here the CDR3 DNA reads TGTGCCAGCAGCTTACTCGGTACTAGCGGGAGCCTCTGGAATGAGCAGTTCTTC. Combining the CDR3 with reference TRBV7-9 and TRBJ2-1 gives the whole variable domain DTGVSQNPRHKITKRGQNVTFRCDPISEHNRLYWYRQTLGQGPEFLTYFQNEAQLEKSRLLSDRFSAERPKGSFSTLEIQRTEQGDSAMYLCASSLLGTSGSLWNEQFFGPGTRLTVL.

The chain joins TRBV20-1 to TRBJ2-3; TRBD2 aligns across 11 bases. Germline CDR1 reads DFQATT; CDR2 reads SNEGSKA (reference sequence). This CDR3 has 15 amino acids. V dropped 3 bases and J dropped 4; count of bases not matched to a gene: 6. CDR3 nucleotides: TGCAGTGCTAGTGCACTAGCGGGGGAGCCAGATACGCAGTATTTT. Residues: CSASALAGEPDTQYF.